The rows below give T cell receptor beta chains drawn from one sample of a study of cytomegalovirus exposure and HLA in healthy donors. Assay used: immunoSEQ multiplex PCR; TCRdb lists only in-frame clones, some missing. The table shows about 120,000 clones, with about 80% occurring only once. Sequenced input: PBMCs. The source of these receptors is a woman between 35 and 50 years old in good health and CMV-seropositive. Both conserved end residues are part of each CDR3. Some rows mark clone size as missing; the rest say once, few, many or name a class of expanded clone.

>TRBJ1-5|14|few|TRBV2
CASNRIPKNQPQHF
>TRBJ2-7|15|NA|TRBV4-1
CASSHQLAGGNEQYF
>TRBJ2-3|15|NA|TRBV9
CASSPQDRGADTQYF
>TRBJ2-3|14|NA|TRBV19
CASSIGGDTDTQYF
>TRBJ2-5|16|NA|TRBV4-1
CASSQGSPGRGETQYF
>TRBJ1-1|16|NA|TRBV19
CASSIAQGPVNTEAFF
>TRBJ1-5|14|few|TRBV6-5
CASSLQGANQPQHF
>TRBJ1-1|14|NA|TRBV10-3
CAIRALTGAAEAFF
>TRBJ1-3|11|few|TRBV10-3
CAIGTQDRIYF
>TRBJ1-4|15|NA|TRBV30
CAWNSRTGRAEKLFF
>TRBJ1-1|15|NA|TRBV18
CASSPLATFNTEAFF
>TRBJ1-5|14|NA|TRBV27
CASSLRGPNQPQHF
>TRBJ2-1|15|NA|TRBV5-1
CASSATSGAYNEQFF
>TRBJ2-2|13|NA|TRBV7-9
CASSLDLAGELFF
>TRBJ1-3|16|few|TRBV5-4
CASSLKGVISGNTIYF
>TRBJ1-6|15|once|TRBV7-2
CASSLAGPNNSPLHF
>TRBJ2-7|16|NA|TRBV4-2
CASSPEVGGGSYEQYF
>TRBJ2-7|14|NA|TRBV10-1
CASSDWQGGDEQYF
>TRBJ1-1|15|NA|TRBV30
CAWSVKIAQNTEAFF
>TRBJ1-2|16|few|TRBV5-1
CASSLADGTATYGYTF
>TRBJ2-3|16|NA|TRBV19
CASSLSGGLLTDTQYF
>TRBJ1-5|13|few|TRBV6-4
CASGQEGNQPQHF
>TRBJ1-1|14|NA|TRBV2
CASSEDGQTNEAFF
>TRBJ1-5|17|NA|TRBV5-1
CASSLVPVGRGDQPQHF
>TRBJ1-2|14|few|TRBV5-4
CASSLGQPTYGYTF
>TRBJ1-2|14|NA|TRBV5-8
CASSLGQGGYGYTF
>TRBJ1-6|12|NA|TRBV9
CASGLPGSPLHF
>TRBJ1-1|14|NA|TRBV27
CASSFPGRGDEAFF
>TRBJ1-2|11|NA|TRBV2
CASSKGIGYTF
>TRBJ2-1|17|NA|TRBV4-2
CASSQDRRGFSYNEQFF
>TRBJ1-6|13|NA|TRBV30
CAWIDSHNSPLHF
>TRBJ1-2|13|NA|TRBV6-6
CASSFQGGYGYTF
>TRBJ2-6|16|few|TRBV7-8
CASSLVIGAGANVLTF
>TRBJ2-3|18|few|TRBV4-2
CASSRGQRFIRGTDTQYF
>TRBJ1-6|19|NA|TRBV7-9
CASSSPRDRGPLIASPLHF
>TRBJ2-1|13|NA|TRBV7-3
CASSFDYYNEQFF
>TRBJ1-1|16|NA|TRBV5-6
CASSSWWGQEGTEAFF
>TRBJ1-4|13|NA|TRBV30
CAWSVLGQLVPFF
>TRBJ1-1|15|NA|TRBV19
CASSMAGRTATEAFF
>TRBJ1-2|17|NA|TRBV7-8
CASSLGGVGALAYGYTF
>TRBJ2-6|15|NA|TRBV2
CASRTGYSGANVLTF
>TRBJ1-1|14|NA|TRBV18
CASSPTSMNTEAFF
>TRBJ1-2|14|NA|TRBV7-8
CASSLTDRSYGYTF
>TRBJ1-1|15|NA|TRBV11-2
CASSTRPGQGTEAFF
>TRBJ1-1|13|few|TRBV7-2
CASSPTLASEAFF
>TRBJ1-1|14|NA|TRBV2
CASRRQGLNTEAFF
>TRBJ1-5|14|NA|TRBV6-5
CASSRGREGQPQHF
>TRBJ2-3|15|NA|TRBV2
CASRGQLTSTDTQYF
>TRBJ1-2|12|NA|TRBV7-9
CASSLDGRSYTF
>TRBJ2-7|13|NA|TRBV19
CASSMDRAYEQYF
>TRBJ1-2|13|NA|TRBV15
CATSDRDNYGYTF
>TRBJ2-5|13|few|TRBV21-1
CATSTGNQETQYF
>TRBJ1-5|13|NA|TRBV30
CAWTGDSNQPQHF
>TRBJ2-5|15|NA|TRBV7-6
CASSRRGGYQETQYF
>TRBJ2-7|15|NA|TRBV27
CASSLTPPGSDEQYF
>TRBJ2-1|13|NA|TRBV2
CAIGQGPYNEQFF
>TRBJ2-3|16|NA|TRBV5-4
CASSLAGGRRTDTQYF
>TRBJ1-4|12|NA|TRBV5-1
CASSDTHEKLFF
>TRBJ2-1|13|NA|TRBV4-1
CASGRQGIDEQFF
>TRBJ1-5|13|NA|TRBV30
CAWTGQHDQPQHF